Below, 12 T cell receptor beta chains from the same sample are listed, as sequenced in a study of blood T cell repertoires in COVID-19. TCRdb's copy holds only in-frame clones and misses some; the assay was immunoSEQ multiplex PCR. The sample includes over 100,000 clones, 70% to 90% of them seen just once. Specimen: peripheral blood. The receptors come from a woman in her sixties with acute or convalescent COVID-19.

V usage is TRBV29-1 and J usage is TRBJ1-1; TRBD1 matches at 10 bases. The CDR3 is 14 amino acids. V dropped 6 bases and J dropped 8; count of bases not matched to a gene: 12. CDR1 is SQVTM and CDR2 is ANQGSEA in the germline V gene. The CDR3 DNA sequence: TGCAGCGTGCCAAACCGGGACAGGGGTTCCGAAGCTTTCTTT. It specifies CSVPNRDRGSEAFF.

The CDR3 DNA is TGCGCCAGCAGGGGGGGAGGGGAGCAGTACTTC. Amino acids: CASRGGGEQYF. The rearrangement links TRBV10-2 to TRBJ2-7; 7 nucleotides line up with TRBD2. The trim removed 6 bases at V and 7 bases at J, leaving 3 bases unmatched. The CDR3 consists of 11 residues. Germline CDR1 and CDR2: WSHSY and SAAADI.

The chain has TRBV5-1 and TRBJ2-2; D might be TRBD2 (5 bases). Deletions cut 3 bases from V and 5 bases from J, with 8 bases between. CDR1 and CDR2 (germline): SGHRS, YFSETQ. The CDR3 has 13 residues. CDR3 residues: CASSSPGTGELFF. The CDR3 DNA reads TGCGCCAGCAGCTCCCCGGGGACCGGGGAGCTGTTTTTT.

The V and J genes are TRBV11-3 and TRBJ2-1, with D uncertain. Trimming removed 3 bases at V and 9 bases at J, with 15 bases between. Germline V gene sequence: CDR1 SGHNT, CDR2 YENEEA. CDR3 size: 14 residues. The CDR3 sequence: CASSLGTVGVEQFF. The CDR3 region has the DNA TGTGCCAGCAGCTTGGGTACAGTGGGCGTTGAGCAGTTCTTC.

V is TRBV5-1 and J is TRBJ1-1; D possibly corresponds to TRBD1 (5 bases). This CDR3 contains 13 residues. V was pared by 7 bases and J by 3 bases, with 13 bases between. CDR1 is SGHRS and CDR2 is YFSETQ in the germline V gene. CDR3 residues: CASRGLADTEAFF. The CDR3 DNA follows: TGCGCCAGCCGGGGGTTGGCGGACACTGAAGCTTTCTTT.

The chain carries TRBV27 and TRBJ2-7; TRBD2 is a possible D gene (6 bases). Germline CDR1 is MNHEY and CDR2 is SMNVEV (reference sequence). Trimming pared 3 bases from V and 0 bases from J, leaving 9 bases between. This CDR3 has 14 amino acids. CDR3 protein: CASSFSGSSYEQYF. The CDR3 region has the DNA TGTGCCAGCAGTTTTTCCGGGAGCTCCTACGAGCAGTACTTC.

The CDR3 here is CASSFMTGYGYTF. Written as DNA, the CDR3 is TGTGCCAGCAGTTTCATGACGGGGTACGGCTACACCTTC. The chain recombines TRBV28 with TRBJ1-2; no firm D call. The length of the CDR3 is 13 residues. The ends were cut back, 3 bases at V and 8 bases at J, with 13 bases in the middle. Germline CDR1 reads MDHEN; CDR2 reads SYDVKM.

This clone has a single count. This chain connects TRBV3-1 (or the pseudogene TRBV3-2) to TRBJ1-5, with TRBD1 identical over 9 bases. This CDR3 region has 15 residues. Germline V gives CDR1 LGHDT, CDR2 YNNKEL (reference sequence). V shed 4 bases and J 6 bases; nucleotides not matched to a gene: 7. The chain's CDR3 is CASSPRGQGGQPQHF. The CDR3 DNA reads TGTGCCAGCAGCCCACGGGGACAGGGTGGTCAGCCCCAGCATTTT.

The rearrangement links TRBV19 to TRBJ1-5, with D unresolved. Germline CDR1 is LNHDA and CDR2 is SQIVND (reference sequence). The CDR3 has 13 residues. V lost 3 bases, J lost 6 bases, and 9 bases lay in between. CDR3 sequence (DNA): TGTGCCAGTAGTATTCCAGAGGGTCAGCCCCAGCATTTT. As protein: CASSIPEGQPQHF.

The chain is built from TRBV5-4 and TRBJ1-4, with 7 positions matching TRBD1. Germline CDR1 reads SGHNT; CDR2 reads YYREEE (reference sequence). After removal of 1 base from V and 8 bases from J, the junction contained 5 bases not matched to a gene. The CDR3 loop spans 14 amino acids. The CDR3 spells CASSLNRGLEKLFF. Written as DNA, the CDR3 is TGTGCCAGCAGCTTGAACAGGGGTCTCGAAAAACTGTTTTTT.

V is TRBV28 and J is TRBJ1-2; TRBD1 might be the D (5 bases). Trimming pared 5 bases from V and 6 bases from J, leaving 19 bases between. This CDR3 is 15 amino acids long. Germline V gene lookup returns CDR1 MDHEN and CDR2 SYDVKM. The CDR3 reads CASSIPEGRGDGYTF. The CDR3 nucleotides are TGTGCCAGCAGTATCCCTGAGGGGCGGGGGGATGGCTACACCTTC.

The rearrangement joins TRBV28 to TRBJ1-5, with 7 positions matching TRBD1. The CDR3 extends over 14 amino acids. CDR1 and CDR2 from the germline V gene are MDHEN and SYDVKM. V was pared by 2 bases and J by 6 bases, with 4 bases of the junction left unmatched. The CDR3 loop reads CASSLEGGVQPQHF. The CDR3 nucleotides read TGTGCCAGCAGTTTAGAAGGGGGCGTTCAGCCCCAGCATTTT.